These T cell receptor beta chains were read from a single sample in a study of T cells in localized non-small cell lung cancer. Clones were read by immunoSEQ multiplex PCR, and TCRdb kept only the in-frame ones, dropping some. The table shows approximately 1,400 clones, with less than 30% occurring only once. The source material was normal lung tissue next to the tumor, sampled before any cancer treatment. These TCRs come from a female donor older than 55 with stage I lung adenocarcinoma. CDR3s leave out the opening cysteine and the closing phenylalanine or tryptophan.

V gene	J gene	CDR3 protein
TRBV6-8	TRBJ1-1	AIKGDRGRLNRAF
TRBV14	TRBJ2-7	ASSLLAGAHEQY
TRBV6-8	TRBJ2-1	ASSHKGGTGAFDEQF
TRBV5-1	TRBJ2-7	ASSFGTGTYYEQY
TRBV19	TRBJ1-5	ASSYFGSNQPQH
TRBV1	TRBJ1-1	TSSQDLLGVRRTEAF
TRBV28	TRBJ2-1	ASSLQGNTYNEQF
TRBV5-1	TRBJ2-7	ASSLTAGGGYEQY
TRBV11-1	TRBJ1-3	ASSPMDSGNTIY
TRBV6-8	TRBJ1-2	ASSSRGRGASNYGYT
TRBV19	TRBJ2-3	ASSFDRASTDTQY